The 27 T cell receptor beta chains given below trace back to one sample, sequenced in a study of T cell responses to AZD1222 COVID-19 vaccine. Sequencing was performed with immunoSEQ multiplex PCR; in TCRdb, only in-frame clones are kept and a portion is missing. The sample carries approximately 180,000 clones, almost 95% recorded once. The material sequenced was peripheral blood, taken on day 0 of AZD1222 vaccination. Receptors originate from an adult in good health.

The rearrangement uses TRBV7-6 and TRBJ2-3, with D unclear. Deletions cut 1 base from V and 0 bases from J, with 8 bases between. The CDR3 covers 15 residues. Germline-derived CDR1 and CDR2 are SGHVS and FNYEAQ. The CDR3 loop is CASSLGTASTDTQYF. The CDR3 DNA follows: TGTGCCAGCAGCTTAGGGACGGCTAGCACAGATACGCAGTATTTT.

The chain combines TRBV30 with TRBJ2-1; D assignment may be TRBD1 or TRBD2 (5 bases each). Germline CDR1 and CDR2: GTSNPN and SVGIG (reference sequence). The CDR3 length is 14 residues. Between the trimmed V and J ends, which lost 0 bases and 10 bases, there was a span of 16 bases. CDR3 nucleotides: TGTGCCTGGAGTGTAGGACTCGGGGCCACGGAGCAGTTCTTC. Its translation is CAWSVGLGATEQFF.

J is TRBJ1-1 and V is TRBV27, with D unresolved. The CDR3 length is 19 residues. Trimming removed 1 base from V and 0 bases from J, with 21 bases in between. Germline V gene sequence: CDR1 MNHEY, CDR2 SMNVEV (reference sequence). The CDR3 DNA reads TGTGCCAGCAGTTTATACCCACCGAGGTTTCTCAGGATGAACACTGAAGCTTTCTTT. Amino acid sequence: CASSLYPPRFLRMNTEAFF.

The chain is built from TRBV29-1 and TRBJ1-2, with a tentative D call TRBD1 (5 bases). The CDR3 consists of 13 residues. V was clipped by 4 bases and J by 4 bases, with 13 bases between them. CDR1 is SQVTM, CDR2 ANQGSEA, per germline. CDR3 sequence reads: CSVALSGAYGYTF. DNA for the CDR3: TGCAGCGTTGCGCTCTCCGGGGCCTATGGCTACACCTTC. Together with reference TRBV29-1 and TRBJ1-2, the CDR3 gives the full variable domain: SAVISQKPSRDICQRGTSLTIQCQVDSQVTMMFWYRQQPGQSLTLIATANQGSEATYESGFVIDKFPISRPNLTFSTLTVSNMSPEDSSIYLCSVALSGAYGYTFGSGTRLTVV.

V and J are TRBV7-9 and TRBJ2-1; D tentatively reads TRBD1 or TRBD2 (5 bases each). The CDR3 is 15 amino acids. V lost 3 bases and J lost 0, with 9 bases in between. Germline-derived CDR1 and CDR2 are SEHNR and FQNEAQ (reference sequence). Written as DNA, the CDR3 is TGTGCCAGCAGCTTGGGGGAGAGCTCCTACAATGAGCAGTTCTTC. Translating it yields CASSLGESSYNEQFF. The complete variable domain, with remaining parts taken from reference TRBV7-9 and TRBJ2-1, reads DTGVSQNPRHKITKRGQNVTFRCDPISEHNRLYWYRQTLGQGPEFLTYFQNEAQLEKSRLLSDRFSAERPKGSFSTLEIQRTEQGDSAMYLCASSLGESSYNEQFFGPGTRLTVL.

The chain couples TRBV11-2 to TRBJ1-4; TRBD1 might be the D (6 bases). CDR1 is SGHAT, CDR2 FQNNGV, per germline. This CDR3 spans 14 amino acids. V was clipped by 1 base and J by 6 bases, with 9 bases between them. CDR3 bases: TGTGCCAGCAGCTTAGGACAGGTTCATGAAAAACTGTTTTTT. Protein product: CASSLGQVHEKLFF.

A few counts support this clone. The chain links TRBV4-1 to TRBJ1-3; no reliable D call. Germline V gene sequence: CDR1 MGHRA, CDR2 YSYEKL. The V gene lost 0 bases and the J gene lost 1 base, with 10 bases spanning the gap. The CDR3 is 16 residues long. The CDR3: CASSQDSGNSGNTIYF. The CDR3 region has the DNA TGCGCCAGCAGCCAAGATTCAGGAAATTCTGGAAACACCATATATTTT.

The rearrangement uses TRBV19 and TRBJ2-1, with 9 bases matching TRBD1. Germline assignment: CDR1 LNHDA and CDR2 SQIVND (reference sequence). This CDR3 region has 15 residues. J gave up 4 bases and V 6 bases, and 7 bases lay outside the gene matches. The CDR3 DNA follows: TGTGCCAGTAGGCCCGGGACAGGGCCATACAATGAGCAGTTCTTC. Translating it yields CASRPGTGPYNEQFF.

Only one count was recorded for this clone. This sequence joins TRBV9 and TRBJ2-1; D ambiguous. Trimming shortened V by 2 bases and J by 0 bases, and 9 bases separated the two germline ends. The CDR3 consists of 15 residues. CDR1 and CDR2 (germline): SGDLS, YYNGEE. The CDR3: CASSVGFTSYNEQFF. The CDR3 bases are TGTGCCAGCAGCGTGGGTTTTACCTCCTACAATGAGCAGTTCTTC.

V is TRBV5-6 and J is TRBJ1-5; D unresolved. Germline V CDR1 and CDR2: SGHDT, YYEEEE. Trimming removed 3 bases at V and 0 bases at J, with 10 bases between. CDR3 length: 15 residues. For the CDR3, the DNA is TGTGCCAGCAGCTCGATGACTACTAGCAATCAGCCCCAGCATTTT. This encodes CASSSMTTSNQPQHF.

The chain employs TRBV27 and TRBJ1-5, with a tentative D call TRBD1 (5 bases). This CDR3 has 17 residues. Germline V CDR1 and CDR2: MNHEY, SMNVEV (reference sequence). V was shortened by 3 bases and J by 6 bases, with 21 bases between the two germline ends. This chain's CDR3 is CASSFEWPREGGQPQHF. The DNA of the CDR3 is TGTGCCAGCAGTTTCGAATGGCCCAGGGAAGGAGGTCAGCCCCAGCATTTT.

The chain uses TRBV4-2 and TRBJ1-3; TRBD1 is a possible D gene (6 bases). Per germline, CDR1 LGHNA and CDR2 YNFKEQ. V gave up 0 bases and J gave up 0 bases, with 21 bases separating them. The CDR3 consists of 20 residues. The CDR3 is CASSQDRTLGHASSGNTIYF. As DNA, the CDR3 is TGTGCCAGCAGCCAAGACCGTACCCTGGGACACGCGTCCTCTGGAAACACCATATATTTT.

The CDR3 DNA reads TGTGCCAGCAGTTCTAGCGGCCTCTACGAGCAGTACTTC. Translating gives CASSSSGLYEQYF. The chain recombines TRBV6-5 with TRBJ2-7; 7 bases are shared with TRBD2. The CDR3 totals 13 residues. Germline CDR1 and CDR2: MNHEY and SVGAGI. V lost 4 bases, J lost 3 bases, and 3 bases stayed unmatched.

The genes are TRBV10-3 and TRBJ2-2, with D possibly matching TRBD2 (5 bases). Trimming left V 9 bases short and J 6 bases short, with 17 bases between. The CDR3 has 14 amino acids. Germline loops: CDR1 ENHRY, CDR2 SYGVKD. The CDR3 spells CAIRAGEIPGELFF. The CDR3 DNA sequence: TGTGCCATTCGGGCGGGCGAAATCCCCGGGGAGCTGTTTTTT.

About this clone itself: The same CDR3 arises from other DNA sequences in this sample as well. The CDR3 loop reads CSARGAFVAEAFF. DNA for the CDR3: TGCAGCGCCCGAGGGGCCTTTGTCGCGGAAGCTTTCTTT. The chain couples TRBV29-1 to TRBJ1-1; TRBD1 might be the D (5 bases). Germline CDR1 is SQVTM and CDR2 is ANQGSEA. The CDR3 is 13 residues long. V was trimmed by 7 bases and J by 8 bases, leaving 20 bases between them. The whole variable domain, remainder taken from reference TRBV29-1 and TRBJ1-1, is SAVISQKPSRDICQRGTSLTIQCQVDSQVTMMFWYRQQPGQSLTLIATANQGSEATYESGFVIDKFPISRPNLTFSTLTVSNMSPEDSSIYLCSARGAFVAEAFFGQGTRLTVV.

This chain connects TRBV7-9 to TRBJ2-6; the D is unclear. CDR1 is SEHNR and CDR2 is FQNEAQ in the germline V gene (reference sequence). The V end lost 6 bases, the J end lost 0 bases, and 3 bases lay between the germline ends. This CDR3 has 13 residues. CDR3 amino acids: CASSRSGANVLTF. The CDR3 region has the DNA TGTGCCAGCAGTCGCTCTGGGGCCAACGTCCTGACTTTC.

The chain recombines TRBV6-6 with TRBJ1-1; 7 bases map to TRBD1. Trimming at V came to 7 bases and at J to 2 bases, leaving 10 bases not matched to a gene. This CDR3 contains 15 residues. CDR1 MNHNY and CDR2 SVGAGI come from the germline V gene (reference sequence). CDR3 sequence reads: CASKRGTEINTEAFF. Here the CDR3 DNA reads TGTGCCAGCAAAAGAGGGACAGAGATTAACACTGAAGCTTTCTTT.

The chain links TRBV3-1 (or the pseudogene TRBV3-2) to TRBJ2-7, with D perhaps given as TRBD1 or TRBD2 (6 bases each). Per germline, CDR1 LGHDT and CDR2 YNNKEL (reference sequence). V lost 6 bases and J lost 2, with 14 bases in between. CDR3 length equals 14 residues. Here the CDR3 reads CASRPTGRTYEQYF. The CDR3, as DNA: TGTGCCAGCAGACCTACAGGGAGGACCTACGAGCAGTACTTC.

This clone occurred a few times. The rearrangement joins TRBV19 to TRBJ1-2, with D unclear. The CDR3 is 13 amino acids. Germline V gives CDR1 LNHDA, CDR2 SQIVND (reference sequence). The ends were cut back, 5 bases at V and 2 bases at J, with 9 bases in the middle. CDR3 amino acids: CASSPSLNYGYTF. CDR3 DNA: TGTGCCAGTAGTCCAAGCCTGAACTATGGCTACACCTTC.

This sequence joins TRBV28 and TRBJ1-1, with 8 bases matching TRBD1. Per the germline V gene, CDR1 is MDHEN and CDR2 is SYDVKM. The J segment lost 4 bases and the V segment lost 6 bases, leaving 13 bases of the junction unmatched. The CDR3 totals 16 residues. In DNA, the CDR3 is TGTGCCAGCAGGTACGCGACCACAGGGGGGGGCACTGAAGCTTTCTTT. Translation gives CASRYATTGGGTEAFF.

The V call is TRBV12-3 or TRBV12-4, the J call TRBJ1-2, with D unclear. V dropped 7 bases and J dropped 8 bases, with 17 bases sitting between them. The length of the CDR3 is 13 residues. The CDR3 region is CASNPGRAGGYTF. In nucleotides, the CDR3 is TGTGCCAGCAATCCTGGTCGGGCAGGCGGCTACACCTTC.

CDR3 nucleotides: TGCGCCAGCCATGGGGATGAAAAACTGTTTTTT. Its protein is CASHGDEKLFF. This chain uses TRBV5-1 with TRBJ1-4, with D unclear. Germline values: CDR1 SGHRS, CDR2 YFSETQ. This CDR3 has 11 amino acids. The V gene lost 7 bases and the J gene lost 6 bases, with 7 bases spanning the gap.

The genes are TRBV30 and TRBJ2-2; D is perhaps TRBD1 or TRBD2 (5 bases each). The CDR3 has 15 amino acids. Trimming removed 3 bases from V and 7 bases from J, with 18 bases in between. Per germline, CDR1 GTSNPN and CDR2 SVGIG (reference sequence). For the CDR3, the DNA is TGTGCCTGGAGAGGGCTGGGACGCCAACTCGGGGAGCTGTTTTTT. It specifies CAWRGLGRQLGELFF.

The rearrangement links TRBV19 to TRBJ1-4; unclear D gene. The CDR3 loop spans 15 amino acids. Germline CDR1 and CDR2: LNHDA and SQIVND (reference sequence). Trimming stripped 5 bases from V and 10 bases from J, with 20 bases between. In nucleotides, the CDR3 is TGTGCCAGTAGTCAGGCCATGAGCGGGATCGGAAAACTGTTTTTT. It yields the protein CASSQAMSGIGKLFF.

The rearrangement links TRBV4-3 to TRBJ2-1, with no clear D. The germline CDR1 and CDR2 sequences are LGHNA and YSLEER. The CDR3 spans 16 residues. The V gene lost 0 bases and the J gene lost 1 base, with 10 bases spanning the gap. The CDR3 DNA sequence: TGCGCCAGCAGCCAAGAAACTGGCGGATCCTACAATGAGCAGTTCTTC. Encoded protein: CASSQETGGSYNEQFF.

The chain combines TRBV19 with TRBJ1-5; D is ambiguous. Trimming took 3 bases from V and 4 from J, leaving 7 bases between them. CDR1 is LNHDA and CDR2 is SQIVND in the germline V gene (reference sequence). The CDR3 is made up of 13 amino acids. CDR3 in DNA: TGTGCCAGTAGTATCAGGCCAAATCAGCCCCAGCATTTT. It yields the protein CASSIRPNQPQHF.

This chain joins TRBV29-1 and TRBJ2-1; D might be TRBD1 or TRBD2, each matching 6 bases. Germline assignment: CDR1 SQVTM and CDR2 ANQGSEA. The CDR3 is made up of 15 amino acids. Trimming removed 6 bases from V and 0 bases from J, with 15 bases in between. CDR3 sequence reads: CSVAEGDNSYNEQFF. As DNA, the CDR3 is TGCAGCGTGGCGGAGGGGGACAACTCCTACAATGAGCAGTTCTTC.